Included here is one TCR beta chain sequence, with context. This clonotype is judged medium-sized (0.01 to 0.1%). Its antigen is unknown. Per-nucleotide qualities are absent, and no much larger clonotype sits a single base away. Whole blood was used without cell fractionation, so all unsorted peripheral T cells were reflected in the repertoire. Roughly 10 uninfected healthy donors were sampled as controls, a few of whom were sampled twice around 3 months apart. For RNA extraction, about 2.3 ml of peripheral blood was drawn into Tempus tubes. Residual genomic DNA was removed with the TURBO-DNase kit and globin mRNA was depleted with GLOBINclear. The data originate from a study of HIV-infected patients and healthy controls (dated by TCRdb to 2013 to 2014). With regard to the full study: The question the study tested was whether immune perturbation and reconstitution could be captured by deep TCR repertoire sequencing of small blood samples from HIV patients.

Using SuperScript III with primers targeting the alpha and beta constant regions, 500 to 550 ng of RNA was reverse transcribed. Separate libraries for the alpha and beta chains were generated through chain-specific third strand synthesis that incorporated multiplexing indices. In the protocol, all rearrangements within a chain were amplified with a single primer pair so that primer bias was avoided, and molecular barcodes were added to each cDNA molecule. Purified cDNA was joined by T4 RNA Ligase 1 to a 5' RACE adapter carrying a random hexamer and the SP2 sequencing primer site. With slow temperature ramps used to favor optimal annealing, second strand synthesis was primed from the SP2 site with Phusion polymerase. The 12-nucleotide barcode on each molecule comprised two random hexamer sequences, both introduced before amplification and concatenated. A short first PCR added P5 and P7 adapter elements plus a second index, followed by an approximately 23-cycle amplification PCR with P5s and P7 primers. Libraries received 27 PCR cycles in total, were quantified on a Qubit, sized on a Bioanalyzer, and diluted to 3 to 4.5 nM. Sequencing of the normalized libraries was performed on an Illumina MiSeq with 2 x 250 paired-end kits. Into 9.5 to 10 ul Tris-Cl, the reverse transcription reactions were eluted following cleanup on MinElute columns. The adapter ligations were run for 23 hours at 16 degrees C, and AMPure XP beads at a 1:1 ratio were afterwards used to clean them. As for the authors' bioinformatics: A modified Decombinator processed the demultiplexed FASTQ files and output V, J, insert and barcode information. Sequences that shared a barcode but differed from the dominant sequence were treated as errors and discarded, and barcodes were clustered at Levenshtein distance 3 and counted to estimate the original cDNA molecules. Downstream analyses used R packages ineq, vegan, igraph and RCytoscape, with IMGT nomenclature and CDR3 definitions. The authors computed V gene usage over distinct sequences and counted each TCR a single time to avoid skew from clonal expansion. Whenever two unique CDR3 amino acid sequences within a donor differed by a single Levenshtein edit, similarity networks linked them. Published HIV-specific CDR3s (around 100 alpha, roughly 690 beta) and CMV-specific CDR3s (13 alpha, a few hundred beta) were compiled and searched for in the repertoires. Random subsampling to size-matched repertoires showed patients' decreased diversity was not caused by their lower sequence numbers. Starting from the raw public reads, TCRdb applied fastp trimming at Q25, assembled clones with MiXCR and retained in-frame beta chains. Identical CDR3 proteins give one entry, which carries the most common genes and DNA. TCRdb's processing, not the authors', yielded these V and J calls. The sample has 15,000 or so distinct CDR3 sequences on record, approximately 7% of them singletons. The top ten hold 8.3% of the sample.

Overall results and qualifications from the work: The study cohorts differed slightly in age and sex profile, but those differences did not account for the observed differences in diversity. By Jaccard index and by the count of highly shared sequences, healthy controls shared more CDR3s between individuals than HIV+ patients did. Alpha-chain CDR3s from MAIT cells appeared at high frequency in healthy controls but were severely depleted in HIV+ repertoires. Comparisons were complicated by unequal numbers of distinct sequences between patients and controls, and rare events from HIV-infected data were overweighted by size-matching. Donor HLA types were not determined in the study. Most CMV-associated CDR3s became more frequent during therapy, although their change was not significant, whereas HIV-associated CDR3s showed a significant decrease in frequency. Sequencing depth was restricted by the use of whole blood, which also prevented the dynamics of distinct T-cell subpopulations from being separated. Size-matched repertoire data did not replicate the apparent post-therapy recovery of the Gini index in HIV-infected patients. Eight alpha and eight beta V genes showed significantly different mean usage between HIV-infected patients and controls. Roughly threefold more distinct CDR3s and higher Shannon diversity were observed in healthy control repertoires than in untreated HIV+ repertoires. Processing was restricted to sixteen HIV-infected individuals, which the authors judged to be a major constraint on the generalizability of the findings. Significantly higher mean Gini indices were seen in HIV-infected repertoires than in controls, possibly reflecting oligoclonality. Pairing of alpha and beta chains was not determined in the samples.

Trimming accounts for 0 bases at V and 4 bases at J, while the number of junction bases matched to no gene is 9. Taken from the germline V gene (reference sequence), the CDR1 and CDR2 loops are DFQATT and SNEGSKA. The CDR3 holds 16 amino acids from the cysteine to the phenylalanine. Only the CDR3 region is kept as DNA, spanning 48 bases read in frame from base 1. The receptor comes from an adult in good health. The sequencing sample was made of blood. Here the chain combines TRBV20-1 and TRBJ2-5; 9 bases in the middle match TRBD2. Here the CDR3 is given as CSARDLSGRGLETQYF. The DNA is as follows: TGCAGTGCTAGAGATCTTAGCGGGAGAGGGCTAGAGACCCAGTACTTC.